Each of the 14 T cell receptor beta chains below was sequenced from the same sample in a study of cytomegalovirus exposure and HLA in healthy donors. PCR was performed using 60 Vbeta and 13 Jbeta primers. The repertoire was sequenced with immunoSEQ multiplex PCR; TCRdb's copy has only in-frame clones and lacks some. Here the sample spans 100,000 to 150,000 clones, around 82% being singletons. The sample consisted of PBMCs. The source of these receptors is a female donor in good health and CMV-seronegative.

The V and J genes are TRBV4-2 and TRBJ2-1, with TRBD1 matching 7 bases. The junction had 5 bases not matched to a gene; V was cut back by 0 bases and J by 0 bases. The CDR3 is 17 residues long. The germline gives CDR1 LGHNA, CDR2 YNFKEQ. The CDR3 region has the DNA TGTGCCAGCAGCCAAGACCGACAGGGAATCTCCTACAATGAGCAGTTCTTC. Its translation is CASSQDRQGISYNEQFF.

The chain carries TRBV2 and TRBJ2-6, with 12 positions matching TRBD1. The CDR3 is made up of 17 amino acids. The junction had 10 bases not matched to a gene; V was cut back by 9 bases and J by 4 bases. Germline CDR1 and CDR2: SNHLY and FYNNEI. The DNA for the CDR3 is TGTGCCAGGAGAGAGGGACAGGGGGCTGGAGGGGCCAACGTCCTGACTTTC. It is translated as CARREGQGAGGANVLTF.

This clone was recorded a few times. The chain has TRBV19 and TRBJ2-5, with 8 bases that match TRBD1. Germline V lookup: CDR1 LNHDA, CDR2 SQIVND (reference sequence). The CDR3 spans 16 residues. V trimming: 0 bases; J trimming: 2 bases; junction bases outside the gene matches: 5. This chain's CDR3 is CASSIETGVGQETQYF. CDR3 nucleotides: TGTGCCAGTAGTATAGAGACAGGGGTCGGACAAGAGACCCAGTACTTC.

The chain uses TRBV27 and TRBJ2-7, with 9 bases aligning to TRBD1. From germline, CDR1 is MNHEY and CDR2 SMNVEV (reference sequence). The CDR3 consists of 15 residues. V trimming: 5 bases; J trimming: 3 bases; junction bases outside the gene matches: 8. The CDR3 coding sequence is TGTGCCAGCAGTACTTATGGGGGACAGGGCTACGAGCAGTACTTC. This sequence encodes CASSTYGGQGYEQYF.

This sequence joins TRBV30 and TRBJ2-3, with 8 bases matching TRBD2. Germline CDR1 GTSNPN, CDR2 SVGIG (reference sequence). This CDR3 is 16 amino acids long. Trimming removed 0 bases from V and 2 bases from J; junction bases left unmatched: 7. The CDR3 nucleotides read TGTGCCTGGAGTGTACTGAGCGGGGGACCCACAGATACGCAGTATTTT. Residues: CAWSVLSGGPTDTQYF. The full variable domain, its missing parts supplied by reference TRBV30 and TRBJ2-3, is SQTIHQWPATLVQPVGSPLSLECTVEGTSNPNLYWYRQAAGRGLQLLFYSVGIGQISSEVPQNLSASRPQDRQFILSSKKLLLSDSGFYLCAWSVLSGGPTDTQYFGPGTRLTVL.

In nucleotides, the CDR3 is TGTGCCAGCAGCGACCAGGGGGGCGTTACTGAAGCTTTCTTT. This gives the protein CASSDQGGVTEAFF. The chain couples TRBV6-1 to TRBJ1-1; 7 positions match TRBD1. With V trimmed by 6 bases and J by 5 bases, 9 bases remained unmatched. The CDR3 extends over 14 amino acids. CDR1 is MNHNS and CDR2 is SASEGT in the germline V gene.

This chain joins TRBV27 and TRBJ1-6; 8 bases line up with TRBD1. V lost 5 bases to trimming and J lost 6 bases; unmatched junction nucleotides: 6. The CDR3 sequence is 15 residues long. From germline, CDR1 is MNHEY and CDR2 SMNVEV (reference sequence). In DNA, the CDR3 is TGTGCCAGCAGTCCCTCAGGGGGCCCTAATTCACCCCTCCACTTT. Its translation is CASSPSGGPNSPLHF.

The V gene is TRBV9, the J gene TRBJ1-1; 8 bases are a match to TRBD1. This CDR3 contains 16 residues. The germline V gene has CDR1 SGDLS and CDR2 YYNGEE. Losses at the gene ends were 0 bases for V and 4 bases for J; bases not matched to a gene: 8. The CDR3 spells CASSVGQGALGTEAFF. The CDR3 nucleotides are TGTGCCAGCAGCGTAGGCCAGGGGGCACTGGGCACTGAAGCTTTCTTT.

The chain couples TRBV6-5 to TRBJ2-7, with D tentatively TRBD2 (5 bases). V was trimmed by 10 bases and J by 2 bases, leaving 12 bases between them. The CDR3 is made up of 12 amino acids. In germline, CDR1 is MNHEY, CDR2 SVGAGI. This CDR3 is CAIRTGTYEQYF. Here the CDR3 DNA reads TGTGCCATTCGGACTGGCACCTACGAGCAGTACTTC.

The rearrangement joins TRBV6-5 to TRBJ1-4; D is perhaps TRBD1 (6 bases). The germline V and J ends were trimmed by 6 bases and 6 bases, with 11 bases remaining between them. CDR1 is MNHEY, CDR2 SVGAGI, per germline. This CDR3 is 13 amino acids long. Here the CDR3 reads CASRRRQDEKLFF. CDR3 nucleotides: TGTGCCAGCAGGCGCAGACAGGATGAAAAACTGTTTTTT.

The CDR3 bases are TGCGCCAGCAGCTTGACAGCTGGTAATGAAAAACTGTTTTTT. Its translation: CASSLTAGNEKLFF. The chain links TRBV5-1 to TRBJ1-4, with D uncertain. Germline V gives CDR1 SGHRS, CDR2 YFSETQ. V dropped 1 base and J dropped 4 bases, with 8 bases sitting between them. CDR3 size: 14 residues.

The chain is built from TRBV28 and TRBJ2-2; 9 bases agree with TRBD1. The V gene's germline CDR1 is MDHEN and CDR2 SYDVKM. The CDR3 length is 16 residues. Losses at the gene ends were 2 bases for V and 3 bases for J; bases not matched to a gene: 4. The CDR3: CASSLRTGVDTGELFF. The CDR3 DNA is TGTGCCAGCAGTTTAAGGACAGGGGTCGACACCGGGGAGCTGTTTTTT.

The chain joins TRBV27 to TRBJ2-7, with a possible D match to TRBD1 (6 bases). The V end lost 6 bases, the J end lost 5 bases, and 17 bases lay between the germline ends. The CDR3 loop spans 14 amino acids. CDR1 and CDR2 from the germline V gene are MNHEY and SMNVEV (reference sequence). CDR3 region: CASSPSGTWNEQYF. The CDR3, as DNA: TGTGCCAGCAGCCCCTCCGGGACATGGAACGAGCAGTACTTC.

The chain combines TRBV7-9 with TRBJ2-7; TRBD1 matches 10 bases. The CDR3 runs to 16 residues. Trimming cost V 6 bases and J 6 bases; bases outside gene matches: 14. Germline V gene sequence: CDR1 SEHNR, CDR2 FQNEAQ (reference sequence). The CDR3: CASSSRGTGEGSEQYF. The CDR3 DNA reads TGTGCCAGCAGTTCCAGGGGGACAGGGGAGGGTTCCGAGCAGTACTTC.